The 3 T cell receptor beta chains given below trace back to one sample, sequenced in a study of a mutant IDH1 vaccine in newly diagnosed glioma (dated by TCRdb to the early 2020s). The sample's time point label, decoded: baseline, week 1 (first vaccination visit). This specimen's treatment or condition label, interpreted: pre-vaccination baseline after standard-of-care therapy. The library was generated by the immunoSEQ multiplex PCR assay. TCRdb took over this immuneACCESS table, retaining in-frame rearrangements with V and J assigned. Such tables are incomplete; in checked studies, under half of the missing clones stem from an unresolved V gene, and the remainder is unexplained. The sample table shows about 51,000 clones, and around 80% are seen once. Over 1.5% of the sample lies in the top ten. The input for sequencing was PBMCs, taken from a glioma patient treated with radiotherapy, temozolomide or both. The receptors were sampled from a woman in her forties with glioma.

This chain links TRBV5-8 with TRBJ1-1; D call uncertain. The V end lost 4 bases, the J end lost 5 bases, and 9 bases lay between the germline ends. Germline-derived CDR1 and CDR2 are SGHTS and YDEGEE. The CDR3 runs 12 residues. This chain's CDR3 is CASSPQWTEAFF. The DNA of the CDR3 is TGTGCCAGCAGCCCTCAGTGGACTGAAGCTTTCTTT.

The genes are TRBV7-6 and TRBJ2-7; 7 positions agree with TRBD2. This CDR3 comprises 16 residues. Germline V CDR1 and CDR2: SGHVS, FNYEAQ. V shed 1 base, J shed 6 bases, and the junction held 12 bases outside the gene matches. The CDR3: CASSLGPKRGLGEQYF. CDR3 coding DNA: TGTGCCAGCAGCTTAGGACCAAAGCGGGGTCTAGGCGAGCAGTACTTC.

The chain combines TRBV5-1 with TRBJ2-5; the D is unclear. CDR1 and CDR2 (germline): SGHRS, YFSETQ. V lost 0 bases to trimming and J lost 3 bases, with 3 bases between them. The CDR3 has 12 residues. This chain's CDR3 is CASSLGKETQYF. In DNA form, the CDR3 reads TGCGCCAGCAGCTTGGGTAAAGAGACCCAGTACTTC.